The 4 T cell receptor beta chains given below trace back to one sample, sequenced in a study of human T cells and chemical hapten exposure. Using its own MiXCR run on the RACE reads, TCRdb lists one record per CDR3 protein. Here the sample spans approximately 44,000 distinct CDR3 sequences, almost 4.5% being singletons. The time point: healthy volunteer bleed at 2 weeks. Extraction of total RNA was performed on unfractionated whole blood. Sequencing was carried out using whole blood. The receptors come from a human donor in good health. Some clones in this sample may be carry-over from other donors' samples.

This clonotype was observed at least ten times. The CDR3, as DNA: TGCAGCGGGGCGACAGTGAACACTGAAGCTTTCTTT. Protein: CSGATVNTEAFF. The chain is built from TRBV29-1 and TRBJ1-1; tentatively, D is TRBD1 (5 bases). CDR3 length: 12 amino acids. The V end lost 7 bases, the J end lost 0 bases, and 9 bases lay between the germline ends. Germline V gene data show CDR1 as SQVTM and CDR2 as ANQGSEA. The full variable domain, rest sourced from reference TRBV29-1 and TRBJ1-1, is SAVISQKPSRDICQRGTSLTIQCQVDSQVTMMFWYRQQPGQSLTLIATANQGSEATYESGFVIDKFPISRPNLTFSTLTVSNMSPEDSSIYLCSGATVNTEAFFGQGTRLTVV.

This clonotype was picked up many times. Germline is not matched at one junction end, which may reflect a read error. The chain has TRBV2 and TRBJ1-1; D ambiguous. From germline, CDR1 is SNHLY and CDR2 FYNNEI. The CDR3 extends over 15 amino acids. CDR3 loop: CASSEGGLKETEAFF. Here the CDR3 DNA reads TGTGCCAGCAGCGAAGGTGGACTCAAGGAAACTGAAGCTTTCTTT.

This clonotype was seen at least ten times. The chain couples TRBV10-3 to TRBJ2-3; D unclear. Looked up from germline, CDR1 is ENHRY and CDR2 is SYGVKD. V was cut by 3 bases and J by 0 bases, with 7 bases left in between. This CDR3 comprises 14 residues. CDR3 DNA sequence: TGTGCCATCAGTGACGCAGATAGCACAGATACGCAGTATTTT. Residues: CAISDADSTDTQYF.

This clonotype was seen at least ten times. The rearrangement joins TRBV10-3 to TRBJ2-5, with 10 bases lining up with TRBD2. CDR3 size: 15 residues. J lost 1 base, V lost 7 bases, and 6 bases had no gene match. CDR1 and CDR2 from the germline V gene are ENHRY and SYGVKD. For the CDR3, the DNA is TGTGCCATCAAGGGGACTAGCGTTCCCCAAGAGACCCAGTACTTC. This sequence encodes CAIKGTSVPQETQYF.